Reported below is one T cell receptor beta chain. These data belong to a study of blood T cell repertoires in COVID-19. Study as a whole: T cells, B-cell-depleted T cells, or PBMCs provided the cDNA or gDNA that served as material.

How the authors handled the data: For nucleated cells, counts were estimated from reference gene primer amplification. Some clones are missing from TCRdb's copy, which holds only in-frame ones; the method was immunoSEQ multiplex PCR. The V and J calls and clone size were taken over from that table, and D and trimming were inferred from the DNA. This sample has about 91,000 clones, with roughly three quarters found just once. CDR1 and CDR2 (germline): SGHTA, FQGTGA. V lost 6 bases and J lost 5, with 13 bases in between. This CDR3 has 14 residues. This sequence joins TRBV7-3 and TRBJ2-2, with a possible D match to TRBD1 (6 bases). This sequence originates from a woman older than 75 with acute or convalescent COVID-19. Sequencing used peripheral blood. CDR3 protein: CASRGAGLTGELFF. The CDR3 DNA reads as TGTGCCAGCAGGGGGGCAGGATTGACCGGGGAGCTGTTTTTT.